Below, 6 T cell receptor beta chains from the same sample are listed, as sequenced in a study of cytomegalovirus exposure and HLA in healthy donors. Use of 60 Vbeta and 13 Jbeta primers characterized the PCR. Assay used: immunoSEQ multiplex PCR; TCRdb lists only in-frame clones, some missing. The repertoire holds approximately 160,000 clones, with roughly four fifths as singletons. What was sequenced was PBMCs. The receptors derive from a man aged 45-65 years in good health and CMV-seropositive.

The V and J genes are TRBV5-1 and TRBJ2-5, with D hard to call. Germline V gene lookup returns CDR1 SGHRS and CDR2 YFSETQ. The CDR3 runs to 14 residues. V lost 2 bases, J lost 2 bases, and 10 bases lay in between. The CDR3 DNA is TGCGCCAGCAGCTTCTCCGGGTATCAAGAGACCCAGTACTTC. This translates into CASSFSGYQETQYF.

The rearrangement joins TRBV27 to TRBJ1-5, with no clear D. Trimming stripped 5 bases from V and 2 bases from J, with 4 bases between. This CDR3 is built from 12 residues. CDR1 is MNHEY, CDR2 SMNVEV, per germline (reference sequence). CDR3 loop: CASSTRNQPQHF. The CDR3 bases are TGTGCCAGCAGTACTCGCAATCAGCCCCAGCATTTT.

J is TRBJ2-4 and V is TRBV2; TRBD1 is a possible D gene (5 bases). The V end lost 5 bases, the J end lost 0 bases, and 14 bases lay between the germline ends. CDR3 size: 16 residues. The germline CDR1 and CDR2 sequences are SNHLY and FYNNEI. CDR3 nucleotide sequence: TGTGCCAGCAGTCTCGACAGAGGCATAGCCAAAAACATTCAGTACTTC. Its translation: CASSLDRGIAKNIQYF.

Here the CDR3 DNA reads TGTGCCAGCAGCTTAGAGGATAGCGGGAGCTGGGAAATTAGCACAGATACGCAGTATTTT. This sequence encodes CASSLEDSGSWEISTDTQYF. V and J are TRBV7-8 and TRBJ2-3, with 9 bases that match TRBD2. There are 20 residues in the CDR3. Trimming at V came to 1 base and at J to 0 bases, leaving 14 bases not matched to a gene. Germline loops: CDR1 SGHVS, CDR2 FQNEAQ. The variable domain in full, with the rest retrieved from reference TRBV7-8 and TRBJ2-3, is GAGVSQSPRYKVAKRGQDVALRCDPISGHVSLFWYQQALGQGPEFLTYFQNEAQLDKSGLPSDRFFAERPEGSVSTLKIQRTQQEDSAVYLCASSLEDSGSWEISTDTQYFGPGTRLTVL.

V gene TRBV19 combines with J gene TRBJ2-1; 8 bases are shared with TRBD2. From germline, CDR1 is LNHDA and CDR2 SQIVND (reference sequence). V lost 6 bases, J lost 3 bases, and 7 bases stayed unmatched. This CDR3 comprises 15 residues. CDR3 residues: CASRGREGYYNEQFF. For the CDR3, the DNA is TGTGCCAGTAGAGGACGGGAGGGCTACTACAATGAGCAGTTCTTC.

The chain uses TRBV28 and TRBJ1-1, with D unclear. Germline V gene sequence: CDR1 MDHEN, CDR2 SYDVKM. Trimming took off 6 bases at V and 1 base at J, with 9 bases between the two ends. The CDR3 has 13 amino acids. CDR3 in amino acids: CASRGSSNTEAFF. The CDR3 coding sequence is TGTGCCAGCAGGGGGAGTTCGAACACTGAAGCTTTCTTT.